This TCR beta chain derives from a study of CD8 T cells in Susac syndrome. The CDR3 spans 14 residues. The V segment lost 4 bases and the J segment 12 bases; nucleotides outside the gene matches: 13. Germline assignment: CDR1 SQVTM and CDR2 ANQGSEA. RNA, at about 0.45 to 1 ug, was reverse transcribed with random hexamers. Each CDR3 protein gets one entry after TCRdb re-called the immunoSEQ multiplex PCR reads with MiXCR. In the table there are hundreds of thousands of distinct CDR3 sequences, roughly 93% of which are singletons. The rearrangement uses TRBV29-1 and TRBJ2-1; 9 nucleotides match TRBD1. The TCR comes from a human donor with Susac syndrome. The sequencing input was CD4+ T cells from PBMCs. This CDR3 is CSVVWSLGQGGQFF. The DNA of the CDR3 is TGCAGCGTTGTGTGGTCATTGGGACAGGGAGGGCAGTTCTTC.